Sequencing of this T cell receptor (beta chain) was carried out in a study of post-analysis software for immune sequencing data. TCR beta cDNA libraries had unique molecular identifiers. MiXCR, applied by TCRdb to the PCR reads, yields one record per CDR3 protein. The sample holds around 400,000 distinct CDR3 sequences, around a third seen once. The ends were cut back, 4 bases at V and 3 bases at J, with 10 bases in the middle. CDR1 and CDR2 from the germline V gene are SGHTA and FQGNSA. The CDR3 length is 13 residues. Study results and limitations: TRBV5-6, TRBV5-1 and TRBV20-1 belonged to a set of a handful of TRBV segments that were more frequent in patients than controls.

Note on this clonotype: Its antigen is unidentified.

The receptor's source is a girl aged 5-17 years with multiple sclerosis. Material for sequencing was blood. The chain combines TRBV7-2 with TRBJ2-7, with D perhaps being TRBD1 or TRBD2 (5 bases each). The CDR3 nucleotides are TGTGCCAGCAGCTCGTGGGACCGCTACGAGCAGTACTTC. Protein product: CASSSWDRYEQYF.